The 13 T cell receptor beta chains reported below all come from one sample, sequenced in a study of T-cell memory formation after mild COVID-19. TCRdb analysed the 5' RACE reads with MiXCR anew, one entry per CDR3 protein. Of a few hundred thousand distinct CDR3 sequences in the sample, around 25% were seen once. Sequenced sample: PBMCs or a T cell subset sorted from them (not recorded which). Every receptor here comes from an adult woman who had mild COVID-19 (a few samples of this study predate the infection). Cell type and time point are not known.

The chain joins TRBV7-2 to TRBJ1-5; 11 bases line up with TRBD1. The germline V gene encodes CDR1 SGHTA and CDR2 FQGNSA. Trimming took 0 bases from V and 6 from J; bases not matched to a gene: 1. CDR3 length equals 15 residues. CDR3 DNA: TGTGCCAGCAGCTTAGCCGGGACAGGGGGTCAGCCCCAGCATTTT. As protein: CASSLAGTGGQPQHF.

The gene calls are TRBV7-2 and TRBJ2-2, with a possible D match to TRBD2 (5 bases). The ends were cut back, 5 bases at V and 0 bases at J, with 13 bases in the middle. The CDR3 consists of 16 residues. Germline values: CDR1 SGHTA, CDR2 FQGNSA. The DNA of the CDR3 is TGTGCCAGCAGCCCAACCGGGGTTTCGAACACCGGGGAGCTGTTTTTT. It yields the protein CASSPTGVSNTGELFF. Full variable domain (rest looked up from reference TRBV7-2 and TRBJ2-2): GAGVSQSPSNKVTEKGKDVELRCDPISGHTALYWYRQSLGQGLEFLIYFQGNSAPDKSGLPSDRFSAERTGGSVSTLTIQRTQQEDSAVYLCASSPTGVSNTGELFFGEGSRLTVL.

This chain connects TRBV12-3 or TRBV12-4 to TRBJ2-7, with D possibly TRBD1 on 6 matching bases. There are 16 residues in the CDR3. V lost 5 bases and J lost 4, with 21 bases in between. The CDR3 DNA reads TGTGCCAGCAGTACGAGCCGCGACAGGTATTTTTACGAGCAGTACTTC. This sequence encodes CASSTSRDRYFYEQYF.

This clonotype occurred a few times. The chain couples TRBV24-1 to TRBJ2-2; 9 nucleotides line up with TRBD1. The CDR3 consists of 18 residues. Germline trimming cut 3 bases from V and 5 bases from J; bases unmatched to any gene: 12. Germline lookup yields CDR1 KGHDR and CDR2 SFDVKD. CDR3 bases: TGTGCCACCAGTGATACTACAGGGGGCTCCGTGGAGACCGGGGAGCTGTTTTTT. Translation gives CATSDTTGGSVETGELFF.

The chain links TRBV7-6 to TRBJ2-1; 10 bases agree with TRBD2. J gave up 7 bases and V 3 bases, and 9 bases lay outside the gene matches. Germline V CDR1 and CDR2: SGHVS, FNYEAQ. The CDR3 is 16 residues long. This chain's CDR3 is CASSLKREGLGNEQFF. The CDR3 nucleotides read TGTGCCAGCAGCTTGAAGCGGGAGGGCCTCGGAAATGAGCAGTTCTTC.

This sequence joins TRBV7-2 and TRBJ1-5, with D possibly being TRBD1 (6 bases). The CDR3 runs 14 residues. Germline V gene data show CDR1 as SGHTA and CDR2 as FQGNSA. V lost 5 bases and J lost 2, with 10 bases in between. As DNA, the CDR3 is TGTGCCAGCAGCCGGACAGTTGGCAATCAGCCCCAGCATTTT. The encoded protein is CASSRTVGNQPQHF.

The rearrangement links TRBV6-5 to TRBJ2-5; 9 positions agree with TRBD1. The V segment lost 4 bases and the J segment 5 bases; nucleotides outside the gene matches: 2. Germline CDR1 is MNHEY and CDR2 is SVGAGI. The CDR3 sequence is 13 residues long. The CDR3 sequence: CASSWDRVETQYF. The CDR3 DNA sequence: TGTGCCAGCAGTTGGGACAGGGTCGAGACCCAGTACTTC.

The chain combines TRBV4-1 with TRBJ2-7; TRBD1 matches at 10 bases. Germline V CDR1 and CDR2: MGHRA, YSYEKL. The trim removed 3 bases at V and 3 bases at J, leaving 5 bases unmatched. This CDR3 is built from 15 residues. Here the CDR3 reads CASSQGQGSLYEQYF. CDR3 coding DNA: TGCGCCAGCAGCCAGGGACAGGGGTCCCTCTACGAGCAGTACTTC.

This clonotype was picked up a small number of times. This chain joins TRBV12-3 or TRBV12-4 and TRBJ1-1, with D hard to call. CDR3 length: 12 residues. V was clipped by 6 bases and J by 5 bases, with 10 bases between them. The CDR3 here is CASSDGFTEAFF. For the CDR3, the DNA is TGTGCCAGCAGCGACGGTTTTACTGAAGCTTTCTTT.

In this sample, this clonotype turned up a few times. The rearrangement uses TRBV20-1 and TRBJ2-3, with D unresolved. The V end was cut by 0 bases, the J end by 1 base, with 14 bases between. The germline V gene encodes CDR1 DFQATT and CDR2 SNEGSKA (reference sequence). There are 16 residues in the CDR3. The CDR3 spells CSARDLAKAGTDTQYF. CDR3 DNA sequence: TGCAGTGCTAGAGATTTAGCCAAGGCAGGCACAGATACGCAGTATTTT.

This clonotype was counted a few times. The chain joins TRBV7-9 to TRBJ2-7; 10 bases are a match to TRBD2. Germline values: CDR1 SEHNR, CDR2 FQNEAQ (reference sequence). V shed 1 base, J shed 2 bases, and the junction held 14 bases outside the gene matches. The CDR3 contains 19 residues. The CDR3 region has the DNA TGTGCCAGCAGCTTAGACCGGACTAGCGGAAGGGGCCCAACCTACGAGCAGTACTTC. As protein: CASSLDRTSGRGPTYEQYF.

This clonotype was seen only a few times. DNA of the CDR3: TGTGCCAGCAATAAAGCCGGTTCCGGCTACGAGCAGTACTTC. Translating gives CASNKAGSGYEQYF. The chain recombines TRBV27 with TRBJ2-7; no clear D gene. Trimming shortened V by 7 bases and J by 3 bases, and 16 bases separated the two germline ends. Looked up from germline, CDR1 is MNHEY and CDR2 is SMNVEV (reference sequence). The CDR3 is 14 residues long.

This clonotype was seen many times. This rearrangement joins TRBV7-2 to TRBJ2-1, with unresolved D. The CDR3 spans 12 residues. The V gene's germline CDR1 is SGHTA and CDR2 FQGNSA. Trimming shortened V by 1 base and J by 7 bases, and 5 bases separated the two germline ends. The CDR3 spells CASSLVRNEQFF. As DNA, the CDR3 is TGTGCCAGCAGCTTAGTGCGTAATGAGCAGTTCTTC.